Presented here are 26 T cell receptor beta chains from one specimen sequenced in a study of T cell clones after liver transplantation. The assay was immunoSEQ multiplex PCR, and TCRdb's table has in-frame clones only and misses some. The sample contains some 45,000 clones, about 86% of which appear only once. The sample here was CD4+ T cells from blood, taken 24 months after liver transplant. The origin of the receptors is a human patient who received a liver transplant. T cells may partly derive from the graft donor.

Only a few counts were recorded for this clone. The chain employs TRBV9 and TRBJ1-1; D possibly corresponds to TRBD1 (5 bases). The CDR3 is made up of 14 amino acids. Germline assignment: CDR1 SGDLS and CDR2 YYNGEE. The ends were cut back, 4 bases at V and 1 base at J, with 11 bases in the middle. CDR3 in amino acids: CASSRDGQNTEAFF. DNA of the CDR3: TGTGCCAGCAGCCGTGACGGACAGAACACTGAAGCTTTCTTT.

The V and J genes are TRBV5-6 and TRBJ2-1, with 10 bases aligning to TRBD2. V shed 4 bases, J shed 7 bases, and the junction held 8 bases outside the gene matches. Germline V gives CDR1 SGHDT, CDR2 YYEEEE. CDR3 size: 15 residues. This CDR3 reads CASSPGLADWNEQFF. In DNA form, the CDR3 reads TGTGCCAGCAGCCCAGGACTAGCGGATTGGAATGAGCAGTTCTTC.

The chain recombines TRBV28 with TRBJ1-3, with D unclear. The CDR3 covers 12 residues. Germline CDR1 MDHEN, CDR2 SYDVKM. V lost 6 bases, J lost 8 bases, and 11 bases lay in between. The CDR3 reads CASRPSEDTIYF. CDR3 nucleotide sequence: TGTGCCAGCAGACCCTCGGAGGACACCATATATTTT.

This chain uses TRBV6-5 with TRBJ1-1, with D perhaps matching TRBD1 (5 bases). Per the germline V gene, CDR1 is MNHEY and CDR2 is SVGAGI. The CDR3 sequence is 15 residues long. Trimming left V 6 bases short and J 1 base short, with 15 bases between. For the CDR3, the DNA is TGTGCCAGCAGGAGAAAGGGGCCTAGGAACACTGAAGCTTTCTTT. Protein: CASRRKGPRNTEAFF.

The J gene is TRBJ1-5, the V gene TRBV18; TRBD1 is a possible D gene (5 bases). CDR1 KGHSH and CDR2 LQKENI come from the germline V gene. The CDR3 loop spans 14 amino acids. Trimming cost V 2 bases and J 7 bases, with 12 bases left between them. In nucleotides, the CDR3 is TGTGCCAGCTCACCAGGGGCAGGGCACCAGCCCCAGCATTTT. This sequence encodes CASSPGAGHQPQHF.

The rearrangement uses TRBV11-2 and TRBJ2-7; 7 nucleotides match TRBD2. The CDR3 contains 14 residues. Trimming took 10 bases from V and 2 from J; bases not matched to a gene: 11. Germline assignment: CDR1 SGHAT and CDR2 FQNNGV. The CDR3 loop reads CATDFGGGAYEQYF. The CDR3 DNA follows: TGTGCCACCGATTTTGGGGGGGGAGCCTACGAGCAGTACTTC.

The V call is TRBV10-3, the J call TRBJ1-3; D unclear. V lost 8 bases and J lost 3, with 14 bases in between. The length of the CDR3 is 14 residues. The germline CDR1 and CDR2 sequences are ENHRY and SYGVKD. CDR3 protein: CAIRRESSGNTIYF. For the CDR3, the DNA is TGTGCCATCCGGCGGGAGTCAAGTGGAAACACCATATATTTT.

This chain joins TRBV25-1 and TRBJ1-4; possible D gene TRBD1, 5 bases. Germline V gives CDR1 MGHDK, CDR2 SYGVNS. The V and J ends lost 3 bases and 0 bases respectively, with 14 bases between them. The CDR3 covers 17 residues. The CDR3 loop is CASSDRGGVPTNEKLFF. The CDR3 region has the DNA TGTGCCAGCAGTGACCGTGGGGGGGTGCCAACTAATGAAAAACTGTTTTTT.

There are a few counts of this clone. CDR3 residues: CASSQKQAYEQYF. The CDR3 DNA reads as TGTGCCAGCAGCCAAAAACAGGCCTACGAGCAGTACTTC. The rearrangement links TRBV4-2 to TRBJ2-7, with a possible D match to TRBD1 (5 bases). Germline CDR1 is LGHNA and CDR2 is YNFKEQ. V lost 2 bases and J 2 bases, leaving 7 bases between the germline ends. The CDR3 is 13 amino acids.

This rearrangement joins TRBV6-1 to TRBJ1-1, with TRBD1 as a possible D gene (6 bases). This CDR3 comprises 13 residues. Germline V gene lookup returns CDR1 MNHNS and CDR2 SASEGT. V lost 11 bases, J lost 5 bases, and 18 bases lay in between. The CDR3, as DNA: TGTGCCTGCTCGGGGGGGGCGCGGACTGAAGCTTTCTTT. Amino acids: CACSGGARTEAFF.

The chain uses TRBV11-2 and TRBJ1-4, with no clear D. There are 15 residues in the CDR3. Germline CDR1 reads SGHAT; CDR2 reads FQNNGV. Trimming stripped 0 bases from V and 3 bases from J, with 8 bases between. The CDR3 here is CASSLDPNPNEKLFF. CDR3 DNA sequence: TGTGCCAGCAGCTTAGATCCAAATCCTAATGAAAAACTGTTTTTT.

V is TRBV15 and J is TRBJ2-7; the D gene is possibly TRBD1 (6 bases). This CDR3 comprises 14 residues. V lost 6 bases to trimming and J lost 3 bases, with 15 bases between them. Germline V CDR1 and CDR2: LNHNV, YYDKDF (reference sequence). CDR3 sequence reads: CATRGKSGVYEQYF. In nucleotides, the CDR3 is TGTGCCACCAGAGGGAAATCAGGGGTCTACGAGCAGTACTTC.

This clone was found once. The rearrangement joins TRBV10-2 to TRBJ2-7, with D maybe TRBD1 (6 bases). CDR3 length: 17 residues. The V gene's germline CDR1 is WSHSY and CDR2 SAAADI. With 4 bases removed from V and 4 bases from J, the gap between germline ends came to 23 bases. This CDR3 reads CASSGAGGAGPFYEQYF. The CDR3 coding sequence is TGCGCCAGCAGTGGGGCTGGGGGCGCGGGCCCCTTTTACGAGCAGTACTTC.

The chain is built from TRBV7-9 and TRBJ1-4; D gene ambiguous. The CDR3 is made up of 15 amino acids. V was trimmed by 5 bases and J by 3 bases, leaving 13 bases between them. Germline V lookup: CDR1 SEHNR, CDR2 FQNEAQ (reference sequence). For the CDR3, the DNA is TGTGCCAGCAGCGGGCGGGAGGCAGCTAATGAAAAACTGTTTTTT. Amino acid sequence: CASSGREAANEKLFF.

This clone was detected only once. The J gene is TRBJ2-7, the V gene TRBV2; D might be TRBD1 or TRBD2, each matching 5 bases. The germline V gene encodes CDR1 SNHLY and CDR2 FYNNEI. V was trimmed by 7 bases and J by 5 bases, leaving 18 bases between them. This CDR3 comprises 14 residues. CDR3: CASKEGRGRHEQYF. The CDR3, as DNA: TGTGCCAGCAAAGAGGGAAGGGGACGCCACGAGCAGTACTTC.

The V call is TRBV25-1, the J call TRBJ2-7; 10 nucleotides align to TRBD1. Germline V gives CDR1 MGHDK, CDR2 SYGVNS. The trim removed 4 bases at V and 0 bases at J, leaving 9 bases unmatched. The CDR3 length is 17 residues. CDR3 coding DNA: TGTGCCAGCAGTGCAGACAGGGGGCCCGTTTACTCCTACGAGCAGTACTTC. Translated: CASSADRGPVYSYEQYF.

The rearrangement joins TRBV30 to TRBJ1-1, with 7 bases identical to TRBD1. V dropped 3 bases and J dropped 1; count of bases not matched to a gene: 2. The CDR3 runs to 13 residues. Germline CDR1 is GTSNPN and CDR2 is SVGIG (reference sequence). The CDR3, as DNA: TGTGCCTGGAGGGGGACAGCGAACACTGAAGCTTTCTTT. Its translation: CAWRGTANTEAFF.

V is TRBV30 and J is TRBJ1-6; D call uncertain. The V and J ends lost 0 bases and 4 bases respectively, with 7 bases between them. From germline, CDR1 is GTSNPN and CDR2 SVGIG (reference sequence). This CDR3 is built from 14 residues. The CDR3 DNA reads TGTGCCTGGAGTGTTATCAGTTATAATTCACCCCTCCACTTT. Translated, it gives CAWSVISYNSPLHF.

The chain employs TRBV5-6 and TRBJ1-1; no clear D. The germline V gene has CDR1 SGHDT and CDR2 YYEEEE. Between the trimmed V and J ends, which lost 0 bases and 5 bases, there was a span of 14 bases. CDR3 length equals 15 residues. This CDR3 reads CASSLVGGVLTEAFF. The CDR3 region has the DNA TGTGCCAGCAGCTTGGTGGGTGGGGTTTTAACTGAAGCTTTCTTT.

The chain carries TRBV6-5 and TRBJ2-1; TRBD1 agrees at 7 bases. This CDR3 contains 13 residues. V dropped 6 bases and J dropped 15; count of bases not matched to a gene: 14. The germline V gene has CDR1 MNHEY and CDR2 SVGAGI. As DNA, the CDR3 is TGTGCCAGCAGCTTAGGGGCCCGGGGACAGCCGTTCTTC. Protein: CASSLGARGQPFF.

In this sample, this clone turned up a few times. CDR3 region: CASSGEGNYGYTF. The CDR3 DNA sequence: TGTGCCAGCAGTGGAGAGGGAAACTATGGCTACACCTTC. The V gene is TRBV28, the J gene TRBJ1-2; D gene uncertain. This CDR3 has 13 amino acids. Per germline, CDR1 MDHEN and CDR2 SYDVKM. V was pared by 5 bases and J by 2 bases, with 9 bases between.

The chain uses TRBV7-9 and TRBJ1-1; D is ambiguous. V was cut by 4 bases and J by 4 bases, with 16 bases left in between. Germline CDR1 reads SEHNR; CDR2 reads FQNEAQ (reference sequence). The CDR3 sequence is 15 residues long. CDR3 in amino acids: CASSYLGAMGTEAFF. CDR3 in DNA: TGTGCCAGCAGCTACCTTGGAGCTATGGGCACTGAAGCTTTCTTT.

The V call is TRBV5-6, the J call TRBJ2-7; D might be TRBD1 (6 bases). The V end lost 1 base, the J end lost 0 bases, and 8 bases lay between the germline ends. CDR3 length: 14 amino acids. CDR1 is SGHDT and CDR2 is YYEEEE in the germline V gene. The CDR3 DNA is TGTGCCAGCAGCTTGACAGGGAACTCCTACGAGCAGTACTTC. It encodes CASSLTGNSYEQYF.

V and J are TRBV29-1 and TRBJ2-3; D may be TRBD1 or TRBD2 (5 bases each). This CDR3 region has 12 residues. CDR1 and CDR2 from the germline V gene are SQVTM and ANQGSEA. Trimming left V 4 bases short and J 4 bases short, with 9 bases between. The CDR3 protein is CSVAREPDTQYF. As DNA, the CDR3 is TGCAGCGTTGCCAGGGAGCCAGATACGCAGTATTTT.

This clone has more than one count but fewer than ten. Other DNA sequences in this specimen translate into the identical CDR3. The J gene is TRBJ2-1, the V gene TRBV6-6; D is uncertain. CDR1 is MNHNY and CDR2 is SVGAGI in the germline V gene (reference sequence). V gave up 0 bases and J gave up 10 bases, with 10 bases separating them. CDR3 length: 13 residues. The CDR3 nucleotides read TGTGCCAGCAGTTACTCGTCAAGGGCAGAGCAGTTCTTC. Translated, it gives CASSYSSRAEQFF.

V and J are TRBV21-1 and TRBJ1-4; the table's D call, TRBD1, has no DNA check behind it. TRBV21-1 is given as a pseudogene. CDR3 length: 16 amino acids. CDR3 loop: CASSKGGRQGEEKLFF. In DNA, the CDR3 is TGTGCCAGCAGCAAAGGGGGACGACAGGGTGAGGAAAAACTGTTTTTT.